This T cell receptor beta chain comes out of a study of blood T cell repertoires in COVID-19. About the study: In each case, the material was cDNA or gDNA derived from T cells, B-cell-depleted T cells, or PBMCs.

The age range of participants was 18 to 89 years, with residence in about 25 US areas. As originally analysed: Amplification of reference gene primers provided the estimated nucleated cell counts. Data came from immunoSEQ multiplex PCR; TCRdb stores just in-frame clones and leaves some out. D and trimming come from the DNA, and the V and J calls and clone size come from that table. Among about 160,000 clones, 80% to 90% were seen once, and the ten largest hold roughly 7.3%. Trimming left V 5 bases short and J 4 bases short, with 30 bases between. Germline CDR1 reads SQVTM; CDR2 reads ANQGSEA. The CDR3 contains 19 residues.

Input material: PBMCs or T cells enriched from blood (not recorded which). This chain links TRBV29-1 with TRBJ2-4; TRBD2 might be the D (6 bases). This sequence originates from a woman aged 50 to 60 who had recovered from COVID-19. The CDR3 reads CSVLGGGRKMQGLKNIQYF. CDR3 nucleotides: TGCAGCGTTCTCGGGGGTGGGCGCAAAATGCAGGGCCTAAAAAACATTCAGTACTTC.